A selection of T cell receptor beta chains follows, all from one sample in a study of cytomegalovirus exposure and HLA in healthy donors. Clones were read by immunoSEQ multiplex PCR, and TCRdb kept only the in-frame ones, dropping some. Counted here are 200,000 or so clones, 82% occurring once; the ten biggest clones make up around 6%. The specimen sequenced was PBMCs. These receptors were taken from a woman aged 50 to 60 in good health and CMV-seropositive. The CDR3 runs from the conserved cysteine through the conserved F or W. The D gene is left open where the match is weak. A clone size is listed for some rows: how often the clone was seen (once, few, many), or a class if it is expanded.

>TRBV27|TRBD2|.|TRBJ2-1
CASSFRGGGNEQFF
TGTGCCAGCAGTTTCCGGGGGGGCGGCAATGAGCAGTTCTTC
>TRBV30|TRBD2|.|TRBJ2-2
CAWSPGTSDNTGELFF
TGTGCCTGGAGTCCAGGGACTAGCGACAACACCGGGGAGCTGTTTTTT
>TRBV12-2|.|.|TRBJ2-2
CASRLALGCTGELFF
TGTGCAAGTCGCTTAGCGCTAGGCTGCACCGGGGAGCTGTTTTTT
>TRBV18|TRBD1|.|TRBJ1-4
CASSPVRDRGEKLFF
TGTGCCAGCTCACCCGTCAGGGACAGGGGAGAAAAACTGTTTTTT
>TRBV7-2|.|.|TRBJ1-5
CASSLNSIQPQHF
TGTGCCAGCAGCTTAAACAGCATTCAGCCCCAGCATTTT
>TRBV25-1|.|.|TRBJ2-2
CASSEATGTNTGELFF
TGTGCCAGCAGTGAAGCGACAGGGACTAACACCGGGGAGCTGTTTTTT
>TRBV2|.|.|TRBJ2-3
CASSPTADTQYF
TGTGCCAGCAGTCCTACGGCAGATACGCAGTATTTT
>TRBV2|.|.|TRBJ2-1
CASSEDWHNEQFF
TGTGCCAGCAGCGAGGACTGGCACAATGAGCAGTTCTTC
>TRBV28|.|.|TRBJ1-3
CASSLGTLGGNTIYF
TGTGCCAGCAGTTTAGGGACGTTGGGGGGTAACACCATATATTTT
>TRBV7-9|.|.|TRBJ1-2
CSSSLAGPGLGSYGYTF
TGTTCCAGCAGCTTAGCGGGTCCAGGGTTGGGTAGCTATGGCTACACCTTC
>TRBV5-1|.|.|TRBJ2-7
CASSPGSSRAGYEQYF
TGCGCCAGCAGCCCCGGGTCCTCCCGTGCTGGCTACGAGCAGTACTTC
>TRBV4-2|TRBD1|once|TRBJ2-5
CASSQEASGGETQYF
TGTGCCAGCAGCCAAGAGGCGTCAGGGGGAGAGACCCAGTACTTC
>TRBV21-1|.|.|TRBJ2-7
CASSKGVSGSFYEQYF
TGTGCCAGCAGCAAAGGAGTTAGCGGGAGTTTCTACGAGCAGTACTTC
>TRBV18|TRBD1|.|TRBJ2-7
CASSPRDRGSYEQYF
TGTGCCAGCTCACCCCGGGACAGGGGATCCTACGAGCAGTACTTC
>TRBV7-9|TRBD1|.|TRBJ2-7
CASSQQGYEQYF
TGTGCCAGCAGCCAACAGGGGTACGAGCAGTACTTC
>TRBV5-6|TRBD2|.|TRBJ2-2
CASSLALAGARYTGELFF
TGTGCCAGCAGCTTGGCCTTAGCGGGGGCCCGGTACACCGGGGAGCTGTTTTTT
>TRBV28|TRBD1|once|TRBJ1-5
CASSLGQGNQPQHF
TGTGCCAGCAGCCTCGGACAGGGCAATCAGCCCCAGCATTTT
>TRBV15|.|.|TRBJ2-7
CATSRDLGGRYYEQYF
TGTGCCACCAGCAGAGATCTGGGGGGGCGGTACTACGAGCAGTACTTC
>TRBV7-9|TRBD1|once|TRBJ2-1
CASSRGTGSSYNEQFF
TGTGCCAGCAGCCGTGGGACAGGGAGCTCCTACAATGAGCAGTTCTTC
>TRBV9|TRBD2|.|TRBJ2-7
CASSPGTSVPYEQYF
TGTGCCAGCAGCCCCGGGACTAGCGTGCCGTACGAGCAGTACTTC
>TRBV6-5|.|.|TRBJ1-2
CASSRQDTGGYGYTF
TGTGCCAGCAGCCGACAGGATACGGGGGGCTATGGCTACACTTTC
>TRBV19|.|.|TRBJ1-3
CASSINNGNTIYF
TGTGCCAGTAGTATAAACAACGGAAACACCATATATTTT
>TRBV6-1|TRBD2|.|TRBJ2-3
CATSLAGGEYF
TGTGCCACTTCCCTAGCGGGAGGGGAGTATTTT
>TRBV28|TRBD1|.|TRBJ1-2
CASSIPDRAGGYTF
TGTGCCAGCAGTATCCCCGACAGGGCGGGTGGCTACACCTTC
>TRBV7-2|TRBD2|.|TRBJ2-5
CASSLDGGEGETQYF
TGTGCCAGCAGCTTAGACGGGGGGGAAGGAGAGACCCAGTACTTC
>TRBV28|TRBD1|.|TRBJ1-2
CASSSDREGYGYTF
TGTGCCAGCAGTTCGGACAGGGAGGGTTATGGCTACACCTTC
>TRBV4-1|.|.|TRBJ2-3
CASREAGNTDTQYF
TGCGCCAGCAGGGAGGCGGGGAACACAGATACGCAGTATTTT
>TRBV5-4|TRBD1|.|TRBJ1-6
CASSPRQGDNSPLHF
TGTGCCAGCAGCCCCCGACAGGGCGATAATTCACCCCTCCACTTT
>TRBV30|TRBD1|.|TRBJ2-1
CAWSNTGGNEQFF
TGTGCCTGGAGTAATACAGGGGGCAATGAGCAGTTCTTC
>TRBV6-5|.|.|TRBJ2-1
CASSPRVGPYNEQFF
TGTGCCAGCAGTCCGCGGGTCGGGCCCTACAATGAGCAGTTCTTC
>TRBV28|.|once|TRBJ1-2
CASSSYQGSYGYTF
TGTGCCAGCAGTTCTTATCAGGGCTCCTATGGCTACACCTTC
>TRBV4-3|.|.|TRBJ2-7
CASSQDSQGEVPYEQYF
TGCGCCAGCAGCCAAGATAGCCAGGGGGAGGTACCCTACGAGCAGTACTTC
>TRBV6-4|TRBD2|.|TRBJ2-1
CASSLAGSPYNEQFF
TGTGCCAGCAGCCTAGCGGGGAGCCCCTACAATGAGCAGTTCTTC
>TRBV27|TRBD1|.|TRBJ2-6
CASRRFGQGSGANVLTF
TGTGCCAGCAGGCGGTTCGGACAGGGGTCTGGGGCCAACGTCCTGACTTTC
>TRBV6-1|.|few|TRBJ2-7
CASSGLGTGRHEQYF
TGTGCCAGCAGTGGATTAGGAACAGGGCGCCACGAGCAGTACTTC
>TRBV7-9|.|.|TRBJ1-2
CASSSNMGYTF
TGTGCCAGCAGCTCAAACATGGGCTACACCTTC
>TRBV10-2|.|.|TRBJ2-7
CASSEVVSGYEQYF
TGCGCCAGCAGTGAGGTAGTTAGCGGATACGAGCAGTACTTC
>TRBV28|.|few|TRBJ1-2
CASSSGQPGGYTF
TGTGCCAGCAGCTCCGGACAGCCCGGGGGCTACACCTTC
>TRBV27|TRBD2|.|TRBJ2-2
CASSFWTSGRAGELFF
TGTGCCAGCAGTTTCTGGACTAGCGGGAGGGCCGGGGAGCTGTTTTTT
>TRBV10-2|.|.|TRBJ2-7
CASSKSGEQYF
TGCGCCAGCAGTAAATCGGGTGAGCAGTACTTC
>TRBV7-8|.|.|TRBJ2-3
CASVGSTDTQYF
TGTGCCAGCGTCGGGAGCACAGATACGCAGTATTTT
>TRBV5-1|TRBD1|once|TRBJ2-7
CASSVQQGLGEQYF
TGCGCCAGCAGCGTTCAACAGGGGCTTGGCGAGCAGTACTTC
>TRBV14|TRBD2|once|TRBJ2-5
CASSLGLVAGEGETQYF
TGTGCCAGCAGCCTCGGGTTAGTAGCGGGGGAGGGGGAGACCCAGTACTTC
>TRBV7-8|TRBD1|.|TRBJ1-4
CASSHNSGQGKEKLFF
TGTGCCAGCAGCCACAACTCGGGACAGGGGAAGGAAAAACTGTTTTTT
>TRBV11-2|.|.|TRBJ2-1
CASSPLRGTAYNEQFF
TGTGCCAGCAGCCCCTTACGGGGGACAGCCTACAATGAGCAGTTCTTC
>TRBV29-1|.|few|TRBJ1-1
CSPRGRRDTEAFF
TGCAGCCCGCGGGGGCGCCGGGACACTGAAGCTTTCTTT
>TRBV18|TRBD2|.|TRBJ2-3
CASSLGPSGSSTDTQYF
TGTGCCAGCTCACTTGGACCTAGCGGGTCTAGCACAGATACGCAGTATTTT
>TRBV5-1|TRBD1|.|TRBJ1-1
CASSFDKGGMRAFF
TGCGCCAGCAGCTTCGATAAAGGGGGCATGAGAGCTTTCTTT
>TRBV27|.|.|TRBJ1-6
CASSWANSPLHF
TGTGCCAGCAGTTGGGCGAATTCACCCCTCCACTTT
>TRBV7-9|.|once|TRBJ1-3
CASQTGPYSSGNTIYF
TGTGCCAGCCAAACAGGGCCGTACTCCTCTGGAAACACCATATATTTT
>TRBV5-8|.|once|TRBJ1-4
CASSYGSDGATNEKLFF
TGTGCCAGCAGCTATGGTTCTGACGGAGCAACTAATGAAAAACTGTTTTTT
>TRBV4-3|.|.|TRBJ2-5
CASSQDREETQYF
TGCGCCAGCAGCCAAGATCGGGAGGAGACCCAGTACTTC
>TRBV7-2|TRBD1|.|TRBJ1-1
CASSLDRGDTFF
TGTGCCAGCAGCTTAGACAGGGGGGACACTTTCTTT
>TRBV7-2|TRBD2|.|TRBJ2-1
CASSLVAGNYNEQFF
TGTGCCAGCAGCTTAGTAGCGGGGAATTACAATGAGCAGTTCTTC
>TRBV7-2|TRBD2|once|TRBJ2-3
CASSFLAGPWGDTQYF
TGTGCCAGCAGCTTTCTAGCGGGGCCCTGGGGAGATACGCAGTATTTT